Sequencing of this TCR beta chain was carried out in a study of T cell responses to AZD1222 COVID-19 vaccine. Note on this clone: Its antigen is unidentified. Other nucleotide sequences in the sample specify the same CDR3.

Germline CDR1 reads SGDLS; CDR2 reads YYNGEE. CDR3 length equals 13 residues. Trimming stripped 0 bases from V and 5 bases from J, with 8 bases between. Profiled with immunoSEQ multiplex PCR; TCRdb holds only in-frame clones, not every one. The sample shows fewer than 75,000 clones, around 90% of them seen only once. General study points: CD4 TCRs covered the whole spike, strongest at regions 160-218 and 743-854. Baseline testing showed seropositivity in only 5 or 6 AZD1222 recipients. White British ancestry dominated among donors, who included more females, and clonal diversity was possibly underestimated.

The specimen comprised peripheral blood, sampled 28 days after the second dose of the MenACWY control vaccine. The J gene is TRBJ1-1, the V gene TRBV9, with D tentatively TRBD1 (5 bases). This receptor was taken from an adult who received the MenACWY meningococcal vaccine as a control. The CDR3 nucleotides are TGTGCCAGCAGCGTAGGGGGGAGTACTGAAGCTTTCTTT. Translating it yields CASSVGGSTEAFF.